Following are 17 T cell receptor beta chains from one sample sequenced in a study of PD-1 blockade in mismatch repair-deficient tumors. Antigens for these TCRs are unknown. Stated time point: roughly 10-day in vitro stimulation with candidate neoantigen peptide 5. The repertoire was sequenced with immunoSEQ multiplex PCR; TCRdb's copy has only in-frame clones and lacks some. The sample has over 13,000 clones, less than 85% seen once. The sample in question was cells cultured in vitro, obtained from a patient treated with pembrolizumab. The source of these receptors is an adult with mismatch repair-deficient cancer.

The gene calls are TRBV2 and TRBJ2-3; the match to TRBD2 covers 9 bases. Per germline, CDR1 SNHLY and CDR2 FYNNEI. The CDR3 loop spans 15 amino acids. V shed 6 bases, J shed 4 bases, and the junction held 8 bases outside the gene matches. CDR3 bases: TGTGCCAGCAGCGGGACTAGCAGGGGACCAGATACGCAGTATTTT. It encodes CASSGTSRGPDTQYF.

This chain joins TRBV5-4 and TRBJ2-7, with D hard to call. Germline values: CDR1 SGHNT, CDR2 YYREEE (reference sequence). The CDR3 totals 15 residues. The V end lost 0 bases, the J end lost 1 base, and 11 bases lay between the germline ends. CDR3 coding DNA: TGTGCCAGCAGCTTGGGAGGCATAGGGTCCTACGAGCAGTACTTC. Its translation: CASSLGGIGSYEQYF.

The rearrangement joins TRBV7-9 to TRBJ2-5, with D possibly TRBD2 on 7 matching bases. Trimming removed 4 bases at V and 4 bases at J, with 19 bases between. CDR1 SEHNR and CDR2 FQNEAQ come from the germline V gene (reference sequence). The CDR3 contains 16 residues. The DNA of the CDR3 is TGTGCCAGCAGCTCGGCCGGGGGGCACCCTCCAGAGACCCAGTACTTC. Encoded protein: CASSSAGGHPPETQYF.

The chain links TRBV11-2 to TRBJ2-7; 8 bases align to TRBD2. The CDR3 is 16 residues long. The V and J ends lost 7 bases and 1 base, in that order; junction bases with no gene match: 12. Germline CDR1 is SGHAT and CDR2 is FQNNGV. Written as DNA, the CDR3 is TGTGCCAGCACCTCGGGAGGGGAGTGGGGTTCCTACGAGCAGTACTTC. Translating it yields CASTSGGEWGSYEQYF.

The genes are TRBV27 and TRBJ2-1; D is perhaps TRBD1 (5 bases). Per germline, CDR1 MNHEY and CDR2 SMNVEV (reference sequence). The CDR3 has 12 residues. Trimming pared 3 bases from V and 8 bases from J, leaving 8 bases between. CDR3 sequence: CASSFGAHEQFF. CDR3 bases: TGTGCCAGCAGTTTTGGGGCTCATGAGCAGTTCTTC.

The CDR3 DNA is TGTGCCAGTAGTATGGGCAGCTCCTACGAGCAGTACTTC. Its protein product is CASSMGSSYEQYF. This chain joins TRBV19 and TRBJ2-7; D is uncertain. Trimming removed 3 bases from V and 0 bases from J, with 6 bases in between. Germline V CDR1 and CDR2: LNHDA, SQIVND (reference sequence). The length of the CDR3 is 13 residues.

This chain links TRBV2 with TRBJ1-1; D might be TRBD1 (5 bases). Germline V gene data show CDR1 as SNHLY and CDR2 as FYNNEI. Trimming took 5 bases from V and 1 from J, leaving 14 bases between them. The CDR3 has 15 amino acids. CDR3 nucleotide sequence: TGTGCCAGCAGTACTCTGACAGTGGCGAACACTGAAGCTTTCTTT. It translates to CASSTLTVANTEAFF.

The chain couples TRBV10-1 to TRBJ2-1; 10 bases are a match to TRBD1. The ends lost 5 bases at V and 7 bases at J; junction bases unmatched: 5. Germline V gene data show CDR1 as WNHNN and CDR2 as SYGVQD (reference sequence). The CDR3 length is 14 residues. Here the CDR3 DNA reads TGCGCCAGCAGTCCGGGACAGGGGTGGAATGAGCAGTTCTTC. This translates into CASSPGQGWNEQFF.

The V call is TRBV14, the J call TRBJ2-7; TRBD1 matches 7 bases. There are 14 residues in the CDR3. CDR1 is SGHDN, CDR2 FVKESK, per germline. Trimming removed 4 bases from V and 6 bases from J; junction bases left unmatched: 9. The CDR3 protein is CASSRYGDRVEQYF. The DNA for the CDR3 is TGTGCCAGCAGCCGGTATGGTGACAGGGTCGAGCAGTACTTC.

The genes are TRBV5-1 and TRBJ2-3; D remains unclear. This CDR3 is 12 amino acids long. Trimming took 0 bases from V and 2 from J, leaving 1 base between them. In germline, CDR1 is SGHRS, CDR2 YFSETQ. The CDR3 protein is CASSLATDTQYF. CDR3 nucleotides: TGCGCCAGCAGCTTGGCCACAGATACGCAGTATTTT.

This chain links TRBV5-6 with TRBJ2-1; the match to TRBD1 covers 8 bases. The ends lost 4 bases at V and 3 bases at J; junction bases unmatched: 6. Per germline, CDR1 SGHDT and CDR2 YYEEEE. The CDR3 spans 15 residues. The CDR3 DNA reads TGTGCCAGCAGCAACGACAGGGGTCTCTACAATGAGCAGTTCTTC. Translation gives CASSNDRGLYNEQFF.

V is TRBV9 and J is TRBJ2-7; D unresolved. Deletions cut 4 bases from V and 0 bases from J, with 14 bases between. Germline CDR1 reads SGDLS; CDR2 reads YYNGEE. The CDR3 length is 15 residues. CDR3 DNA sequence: TGTGCCAGCAGCCCCGCTCTGGGGATCTCCTACGAGCAGTACTTC. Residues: CASSPALGISYEQYF.

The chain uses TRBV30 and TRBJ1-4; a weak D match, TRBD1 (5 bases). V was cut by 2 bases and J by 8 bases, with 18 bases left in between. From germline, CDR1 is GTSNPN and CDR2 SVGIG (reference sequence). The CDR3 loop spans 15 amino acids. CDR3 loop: CAWSSPGLRGEKLFF. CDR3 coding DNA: TGTGCCTGGAGTTCACCGGGACTCCGAGGAGAAAAACTGTTTTTT. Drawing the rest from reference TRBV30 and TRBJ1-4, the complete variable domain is SQTIHQWPATLVQPVGSPLSLECTVEGTSNPNLYWYRQAAGRGLQLLFYSVGIGQISSEVPQNLSASRPQDRQFILSSKKLLLSDSGFYLCAWSSPGLRGEKLFFGSGTQLSVL.

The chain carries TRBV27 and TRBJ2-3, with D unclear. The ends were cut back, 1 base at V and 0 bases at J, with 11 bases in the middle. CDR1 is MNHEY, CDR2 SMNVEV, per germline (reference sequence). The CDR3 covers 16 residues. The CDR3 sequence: CASSLFRVGSTDTQYF. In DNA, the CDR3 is TGTGCCAGCAGTTTATTCCGTGTCGGTAGCACAGATACGCAGTATTTT.

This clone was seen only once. The CDR3 sequence is CASSLHPGQRAQETQYF. In DNA, the CDR3 is TGTGCCAGCAGTTTACACCCGGGACAGCGGGCCCAAGAGACCCAGTACTTC. The chain links TRBV28 to TRBJ2-5, with D possibly TRBD1 on 7 matching bases. V was trimmed by 2 bases and J by 1 base, leaving 17 bases between them. The CDR3 length is 17 residues. CDR1 MDHEN and CDR2 SYDVKM come from the germline V gene.

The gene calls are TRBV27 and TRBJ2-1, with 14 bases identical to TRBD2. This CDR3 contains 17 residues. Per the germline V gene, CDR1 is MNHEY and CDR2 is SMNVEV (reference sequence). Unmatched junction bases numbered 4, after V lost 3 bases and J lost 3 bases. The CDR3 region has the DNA TGTGCCAGCAGTTTGGGGACTAGCGGGAGTTTCTACAATGAGCAGTTCTTC. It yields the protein CASSLGTSGSFYNEQFF.

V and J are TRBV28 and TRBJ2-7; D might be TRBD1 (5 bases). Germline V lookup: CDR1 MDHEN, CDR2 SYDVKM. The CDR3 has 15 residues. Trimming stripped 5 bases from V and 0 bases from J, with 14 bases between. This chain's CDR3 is CASSAHRKSSYEQYF. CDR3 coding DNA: TGTGCCAGCAGTGCCCACAGGAAAAGCTCCTACGAGCAGTACTTC.